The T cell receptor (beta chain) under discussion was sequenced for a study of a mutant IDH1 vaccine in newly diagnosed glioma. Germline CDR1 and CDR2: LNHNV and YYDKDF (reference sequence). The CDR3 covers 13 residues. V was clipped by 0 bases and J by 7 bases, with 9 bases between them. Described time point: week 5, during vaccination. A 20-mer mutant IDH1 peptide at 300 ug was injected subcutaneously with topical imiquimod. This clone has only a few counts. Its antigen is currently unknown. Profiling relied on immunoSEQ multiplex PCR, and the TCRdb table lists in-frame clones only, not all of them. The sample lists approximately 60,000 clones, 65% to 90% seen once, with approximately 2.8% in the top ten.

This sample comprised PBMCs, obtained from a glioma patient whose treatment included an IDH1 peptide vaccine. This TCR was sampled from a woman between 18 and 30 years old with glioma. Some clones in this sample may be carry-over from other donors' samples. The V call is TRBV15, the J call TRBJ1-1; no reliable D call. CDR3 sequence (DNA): TGTGCCACCAGCAGAGATCAGAGGGTTGAAGCTTTCTTT. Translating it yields CATSRDQRVEAFF. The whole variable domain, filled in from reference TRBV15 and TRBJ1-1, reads DAMVIQNPRYQVTQFGKPVTLSCSQTLNHNVMYWYQQKSSQAPKLLFHYYDKDFNNEADTPDNFQSRRPNTSFCFLDIRSPGLGDTAMYLCATSRDQRVEAFFGQGTRLTVV.